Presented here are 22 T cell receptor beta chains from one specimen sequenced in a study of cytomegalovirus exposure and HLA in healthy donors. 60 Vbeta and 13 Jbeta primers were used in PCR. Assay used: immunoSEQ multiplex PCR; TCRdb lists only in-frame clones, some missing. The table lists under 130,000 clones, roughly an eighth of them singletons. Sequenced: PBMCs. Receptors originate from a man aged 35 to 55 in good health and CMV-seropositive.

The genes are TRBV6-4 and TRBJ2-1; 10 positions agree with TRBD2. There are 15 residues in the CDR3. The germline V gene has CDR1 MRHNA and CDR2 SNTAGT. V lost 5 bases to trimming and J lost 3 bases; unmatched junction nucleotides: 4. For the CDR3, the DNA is TGTGCCAGCAGTCCTCTAGCGGGAGACTACAATGAGCAGTTCTTC. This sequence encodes CASSPLAGDYNEQFF.

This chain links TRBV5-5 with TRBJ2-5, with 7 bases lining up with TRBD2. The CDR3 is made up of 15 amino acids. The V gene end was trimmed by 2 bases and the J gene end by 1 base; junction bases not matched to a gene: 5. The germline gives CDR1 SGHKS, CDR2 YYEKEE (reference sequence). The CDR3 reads CASSFASGVQETQYF. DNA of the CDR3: TGTGCCAGCAGCTTTGCTAGCGGTGTCCAAGAGACCCAGTACTTC.

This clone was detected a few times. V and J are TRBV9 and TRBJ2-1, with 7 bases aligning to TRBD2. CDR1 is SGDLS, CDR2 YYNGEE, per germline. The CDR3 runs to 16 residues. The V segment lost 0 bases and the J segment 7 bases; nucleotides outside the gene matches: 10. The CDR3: CASSVAGGSGTNEQFF. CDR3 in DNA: TGTGCCAGCAGCGTAGCGGGGGGTAGCGGCACGAATGAGCAGTTCTTC. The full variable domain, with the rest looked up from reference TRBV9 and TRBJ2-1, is DSGVTQTPKHLITATGQRVTLRCSPRSGDLSVYWYQQSLDQGLQFLIQYYNGEERAKGNILERFSAQQFPDLHSELNLSSLELGDSALYFCASSVAGGSGTNEQFFGPGTRLTVL.

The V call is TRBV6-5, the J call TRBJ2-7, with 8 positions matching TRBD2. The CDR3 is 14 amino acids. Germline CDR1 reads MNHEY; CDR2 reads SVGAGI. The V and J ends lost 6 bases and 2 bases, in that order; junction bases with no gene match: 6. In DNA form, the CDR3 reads TGTGCCAGCAGATCTACTAGCGGAACCTACGAGCAGTACTTC. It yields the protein CASRSTSGTYEQYF.

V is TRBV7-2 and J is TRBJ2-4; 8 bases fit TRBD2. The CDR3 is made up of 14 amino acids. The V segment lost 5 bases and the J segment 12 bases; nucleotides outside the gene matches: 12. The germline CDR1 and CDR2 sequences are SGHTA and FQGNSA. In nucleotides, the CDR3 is TGTGCCAGCAGCCTTCACGTCTCGGGAGGGAATCAGTACTTC. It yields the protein CASSLHVSGGNQYF.

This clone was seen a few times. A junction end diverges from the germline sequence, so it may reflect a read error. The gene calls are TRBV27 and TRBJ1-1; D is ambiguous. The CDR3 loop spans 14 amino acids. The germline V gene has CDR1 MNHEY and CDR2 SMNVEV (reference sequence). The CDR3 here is CASSLSLGVTEAFF. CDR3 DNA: TGTGCCAGCAGTCTATCGCTTGGAGTCACTGAAGCTTTCTTT.

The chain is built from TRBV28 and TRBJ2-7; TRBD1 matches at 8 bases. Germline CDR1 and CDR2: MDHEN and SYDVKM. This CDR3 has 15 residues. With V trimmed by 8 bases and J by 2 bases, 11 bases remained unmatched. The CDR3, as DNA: TGTGCCAGCGATAGGGCGGGACAGGTTACCTACGAGCAGTACTTC. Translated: CASDRAGQVTYEQYF. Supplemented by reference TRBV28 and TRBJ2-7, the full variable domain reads DVKVTQSSRYLVKRTGEKVFLECVQDMDHENMFWYRQDPGLGLRLIYFSYDVKMKEKGDIPEGYSVSREKKERFSLILESASTNQTSMYLCASDRAGQVTYEQYFGPGTRLTVT.

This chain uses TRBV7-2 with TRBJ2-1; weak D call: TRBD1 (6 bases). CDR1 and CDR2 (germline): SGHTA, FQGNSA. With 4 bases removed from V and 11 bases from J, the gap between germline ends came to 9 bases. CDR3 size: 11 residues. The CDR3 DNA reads TGTGCCAGCAGCTCAGGGGTAAAGCAGTTCTTC. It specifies CASSSGVKQFF.

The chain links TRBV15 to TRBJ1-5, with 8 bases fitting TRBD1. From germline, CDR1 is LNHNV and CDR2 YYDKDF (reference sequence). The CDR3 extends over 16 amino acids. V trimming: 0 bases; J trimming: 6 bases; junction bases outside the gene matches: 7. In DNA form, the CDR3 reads TGTGCCACCAGCAGAGATATGGACAGGGCCGTTCAGCCCCAGCATTTT. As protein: CATSRDMDRAVQPQHF.

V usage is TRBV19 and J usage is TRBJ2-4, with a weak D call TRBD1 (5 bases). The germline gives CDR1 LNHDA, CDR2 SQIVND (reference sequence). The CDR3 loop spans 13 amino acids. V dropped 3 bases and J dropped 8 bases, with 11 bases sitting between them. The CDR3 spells CASSIALGDIQYF. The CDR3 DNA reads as TGTGCCAGTAGTATCGCGTTAGGGGACATTCAGTACTTC.

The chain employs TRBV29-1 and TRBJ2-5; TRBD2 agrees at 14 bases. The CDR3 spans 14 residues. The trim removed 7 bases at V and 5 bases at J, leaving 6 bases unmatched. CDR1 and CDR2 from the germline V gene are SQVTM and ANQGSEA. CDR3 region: CSGSGTSGSETQYF. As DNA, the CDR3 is TGCAGCGGCTCCGGGACTAGCGGGAGTGAGACCCAGTACTTC.

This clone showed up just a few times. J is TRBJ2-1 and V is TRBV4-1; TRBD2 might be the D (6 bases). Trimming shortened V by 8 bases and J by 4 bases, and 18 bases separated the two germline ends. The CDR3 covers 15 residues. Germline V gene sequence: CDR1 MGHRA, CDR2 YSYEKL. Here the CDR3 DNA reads TGCGCCAGCGGTCGAGTATCTGGAGGGTACAATGAGCAGTTCTTC. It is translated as CASGRVSGGYNEQFF.

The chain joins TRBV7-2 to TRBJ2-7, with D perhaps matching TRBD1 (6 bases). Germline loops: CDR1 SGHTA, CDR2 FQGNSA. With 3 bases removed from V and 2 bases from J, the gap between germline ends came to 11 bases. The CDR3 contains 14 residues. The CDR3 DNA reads TGTGCCAGCAGCTTGGGGGCCGGCCCCTACGAGCAGTACTTC. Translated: CASSLGAGPYEQYF. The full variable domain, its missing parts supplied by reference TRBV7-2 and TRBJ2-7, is GAGVSQSPSNKVTEKGKDVELRCDPISGHTALYWYRQSLGQGLEFLIYFQGNSAPDKSGLPSDRFSAERTGGSVSTLTIQRTQQEDSAVYLCASSLGAGPYEQYFGPGTRLTVT.

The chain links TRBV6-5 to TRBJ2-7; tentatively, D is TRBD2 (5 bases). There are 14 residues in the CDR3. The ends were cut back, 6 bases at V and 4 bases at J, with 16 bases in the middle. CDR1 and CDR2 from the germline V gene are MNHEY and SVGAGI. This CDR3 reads CASRRGLTLYEQYF. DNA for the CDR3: TGTGCCAGCAGACGCGGGCTAACCCTATACGAGCAGTACTTC.

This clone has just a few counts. This CDR3 reads CASSLIDRQETQYF. Written as DNA, the CDR3 is TGTGCCAGCAGTTTAATTGACAGACAAGAGACCCAGTACTTC. J is TRBJ2-5 and V is TRBV28; weak D call: TRBD1 (5 bases). The germline gives CDR1 MDHEN, CDR2 SYDVKM. This CDR3 has 14 amino acids. Trimming cost V 2 bases and J 2 bases, with 9 bases left between them.

Here the CDR3 reads CASSLEVRGSRDTQYF. CDR3 in DNA: TGCGCCAGCAGCTTGGAGGTCCGCGGGAGTAGGGATACGCAGTATTTT. The chain uses TRBV5-1 and TRBJ2-3; 7 bases align to TRBD2. This CDR3 contains 16 residues. Germline CDR1 SGHRS, CDR2 YFSETQ. Trimming at V came to 0 bases and at J to 6 bases, leaving 10 bases not matched to a gene.

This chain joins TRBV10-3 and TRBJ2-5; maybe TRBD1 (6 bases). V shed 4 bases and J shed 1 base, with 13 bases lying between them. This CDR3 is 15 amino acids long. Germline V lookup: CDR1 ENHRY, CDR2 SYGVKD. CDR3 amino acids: CAISGAGVAQETQYF. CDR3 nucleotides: TGTGCCATCAGTGGGGCAGGGGTGGCCCAAGAGACCCAGTACTTC.

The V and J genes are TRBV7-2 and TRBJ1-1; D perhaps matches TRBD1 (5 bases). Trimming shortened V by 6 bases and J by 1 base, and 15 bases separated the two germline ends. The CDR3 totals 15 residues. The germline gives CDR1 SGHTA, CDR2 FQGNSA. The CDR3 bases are TGTGCCAGCAGGCGGAATCAGGGTGCGAACACTGAAGCTTTCTTT. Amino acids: CASRRNQGANTEAFF.

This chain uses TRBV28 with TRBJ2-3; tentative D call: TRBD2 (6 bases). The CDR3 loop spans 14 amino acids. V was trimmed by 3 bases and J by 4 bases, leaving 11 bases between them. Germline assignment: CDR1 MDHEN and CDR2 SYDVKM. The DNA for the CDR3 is TGTGCCAGCAGTTTCGCGGGGTCGGCAGATACGCAGTATTTT. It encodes CASSFAGSADTQYF.

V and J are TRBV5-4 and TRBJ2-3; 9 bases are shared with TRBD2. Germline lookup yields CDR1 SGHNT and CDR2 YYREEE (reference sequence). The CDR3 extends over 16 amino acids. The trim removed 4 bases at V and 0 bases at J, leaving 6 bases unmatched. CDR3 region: CASSKPTSGSTDTQYF. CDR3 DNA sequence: TGTGCCAGCAGCAAACCAACTAGCGGGAGCACAGATACGCAGTATTTT.

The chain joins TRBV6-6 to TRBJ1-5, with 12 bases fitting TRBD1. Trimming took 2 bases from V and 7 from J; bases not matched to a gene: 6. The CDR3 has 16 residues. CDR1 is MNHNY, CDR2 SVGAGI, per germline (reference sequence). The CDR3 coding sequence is TGTGCCAGCAGTTACCCGGGGACAGGGGGCAGACAGCCCCAGCATTTT. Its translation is CASSYPGTGGRQPQHF.

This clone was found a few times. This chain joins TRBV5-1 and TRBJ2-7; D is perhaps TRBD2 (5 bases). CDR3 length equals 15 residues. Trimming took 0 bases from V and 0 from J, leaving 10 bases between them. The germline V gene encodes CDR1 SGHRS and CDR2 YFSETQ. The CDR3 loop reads CASSLVAFSSYEQYF. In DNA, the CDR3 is TGCGCCAGCAGCTTGGTAGCGTTCAGCTCCTACGAGCAGTACTTC.